The T cell receptor beta chain described here comes from a study of lymphopenia after photon versus proton radiotherapy. Turning to this clone: Its target is not known.

Per the germline V gene, CDR1 is SEHNR and CDR2 is FQNEAQ (reference sequence). V was cut by 4 bases and J by 3 bases, with 4 bases left in between. The CDR3 extends over 11 amino acids. Study observations and caveats: Post-nadir diversity loss with photons came from oligoclonal expansion, particularly CD8+ Temra cells.

Data came from immunoSEQ multiplex PCR; TCRdb stores just in-frame clones and leaves some out. The sample carries roughly 30,000 clones, 65% to 85% recorded once. The TCR comes from a man in his forties or fifties with gastric cancer. Sample: peripheral blood, taken from a patient treated with photon-based radiotherapy. This chain joins TRBV7-9 and TRBJ2-7; D is ambiguous. CDR3 nucleotide sequence: TGTGCCAGCAGCTACGACTACGAGCAGTACTTC. Protein product: CASSYDYEQYF. Drawing the rest from reference TRBV7-9 and TRBJ2-7, the complete variable domain is DTGVSQNPRHKITKRGQNVTFRCDPISEHNRLYWYRQTLGQGPEFLTYFQNEAQLEKSRLLSDRFSAERPKGSFSTLEIQRTEQGDSAMYLCASSYDYEQYFGPGTRLTVT.